Shown below are 25 T cell receptor beta chains from a single sample sequenced in a study of T cell responses to AZD1222 COVID-19 vaccine. Data came from immunoSEQ multiplex PCR; TCRdb stores just in-frame clones and leaves some out. This sample has about 120,000 clones, with less than 90% found just once. The source was peripheral blood, collected on day 0 of AZD1222 vaccination. The source is an adult in good health.

In its sample, this clone was seen once. The V call is TRBV2, the J call TRBJ2-3; TRBD2 matches 10 bases. This CDR3 contains 15 residues. Trimming took 7 bases from V and 8 from J; bases not matched to a gene: 12. The germline gives CDR1 SNHLY, CDR2 FYNNEI. In DNA form, the CDR3 reads TGTGCCAGCACCCCACGGGCTAGCGGGAGTGGTACGCAGTATTTT. Protein: CASTPRASGSGTQYF.

The V gene is TRBV2, the J gene TRBJ1-2, with 8 bases that match TRBD1. The CDR3 totals 13 residues. V gave up 6 bases and J gave up 7 bases; unmatched junction bases: 7. Germline values: CDR1 SNHLY, CDR2 FYNNEI. CDR3 loop: CASSTQGVGGYTF. As DNA, the CDR3 is TGTGCCAGCAGCACACAGGGGGTTGGTGGCTACACCTTC.

The J gene is TRBJ2-7, the V gene TRBV13; D uncertain. The CDR3 is 13 amino acids. Germline lookup yields CDR1 PRHDT and CDR2 FYEKMQ (reference sequence). The V and J ends lost 1 base and 4 bases respectively, with 8 bases between them. As DNA, the CDR3 is TGTGCCAGCAGCTTAGTTCTGGAGTACGAGCAGTACTTC. This encodes CASSLVLEYEQYF.

The V and J genes are TRBV24-1 and TRBJ2-3; a possible D gene is TRBD1 (5 bases). The CDR3 is made up of 14 amino acids. Between the trimmed V and J ends, which lost 4 bases and 1 base, there was a span of 8 bases. Germline values: CDR1 KGHDR, CDR2 SFDVKD. CDR3 bases: TGTGCCACCAGTGAGGCGACAGGCACAGATACGCAGTATTTT. Translating it yields CATSEATGTDTQYF.

This clone came up once. The germline gene is not matched at one end of the junction; a read error may be the cause. The rearrangement joins TRBV9 to TRBJ2-1, with D unclear. The V gene's germline CDR1 is SGDLS and CDR2 YYNGEE. CDR3 length equals 13 residues. The CDR3 sequence: CASSVEGAGGPIF. The CDR3 nucleotides read TGTGCCAGCAGCGTAGAAGGTGCAGGTGGGCCTATCTTC.

This clone was counted between two and nine times. The CDR3 reads CASSPPPGLAGGPGYEQYF. The CDR3 DNA reads TGTGCCAGCAGCCCGCCTCCGGGACTAGCGGGAGGACCCGGCTACGAGCAGTACTTC. This chain links TRBV27 with TRBJ2-7, with 15 bases lining up with TRBD2. CDR3 length: 19 residues. In germline, CDR1 is MNHEY, CDR2 SMNVEV (reference sequence). J gave up 3 bases and V 6 bases, and 15 bases lay outside the gene matches.

V and J are TRBV28 and TRBJ1-3; D is uncertain. V was cut by 6 bases and J by 2 bases, with 8 bases left in between. The CDR3 contains 13 residues. Germline CDR1 and CDR2: MDHEN and SYDVKM. CDR3 sequence reads: CASRTRPGNTIYF. The CDR3 region has the DNA TGTGCCAGCAGGACACGTCCTGGAAACACCATATATTTT.

The rearrangement links TRBV2 to TRBJ1-4, with D maybe TRBD1 (5 bases). The CDR3 is 15 amino acids. CDR1 is SNHLY, CDR2 FYNNEI, per germline. V lost 6 bases and J 0 bases, leaving 11 bases between the germline ends. Here the CDR3 reads CASRGTGATNEKLFF. As DNA, the CDR3 is TGTGCCAGCAGAGGGACCGGTGCAACTAATGAAAAACTGTTTTTT.

The genes are TRBV7-2 and TRBJ2-7; 10 nucleotides match TRBD2. Germline loops: CDR1 SGHTA, CDR2 FQGNSA. The CDR3 is made up of 14 amino acids. V shed 5 bases and J 5 bases; nucleotides not matched to a gene: 6. For the CDR3, the DNA is TGTGCCAGCAGCCGTCTAGCGGGGGTTAACGAGCAGTACTTC. Translating gives CASSRLAGVNEQYF.

The rearrangement links TRBV5-5 to TRBJ1-5, with 7 bases fitting TRBD1. Trimming at V came to 1 base and at J to 3 bases, leaving 10 bases not matched to a gene. Germline V lookup: CDR1 SGHKS, CDR2 YYEKEE (reference sequence). The CDR3 sequence is 17 residues long. The CDR3 DNA reads as TGTGCCAGCAGCTTGTCGGCAGGGGGTTTGGACAATCAGCCCCAGCATTTT. Its protein is CASSLSAGGLDNQPQHF. The variable domain in full, completed from reference TRBV5-5 and TRBJ1-5, reads DAGVTQSPTHLIKTRGQQVTLRCSPISGHKSVSWYQQVLGQGPQFIFQYYEKEERGRGNFPDRFSARQFPNYSSELNVNALLLGDSALYLCASSLSAGGLDNQPQHFGDGTRLSIL.

The chain links TRBV19 to TRBJ1-2, with D uncertain. Germline CDR1 LNHDA, CDR2 SQIVND (reference sequence). This CDR3 has 11 amino acids. V gave up 6 bases and J gave up 5 bases, with 7 bases separating them. In DNA, the CDR3 is TGTGCCAGTAGCCTTGGTTATGGCTACACCTTC. Translation: CASSLGYGYTF.

The rearrangement uses TRBV7-3 and TRBJ2-7; 7 bases are a match to TRBD2. The V gene's germline CDR1 is SGHTA and CDR2 FQGTGA. V was pared by 0 bases and J by 6 bases, with 5 bases of the junction left unmatched. This CDR3 has 14 amino acids. CDR3 in DNA: TGTGCCAGCAGCTTAACCGGGGCTAGCGGCGAGCAGTACTTC. Encoded protein: CASSLTGASGEQYF.

The chain uses TRBV5-4 and TRBJ2-2, with 8 nucleotides matching TRBD1. Germline assignment: CDR1 SGHNT and CDR2 YYREEE (reference sequence). Germline trimming cut 3 bases from V and 3 bases from J; bases unmatched to any gene: 10. The length of the CDR3 is 17 residues. Here the CDR3 reads CASSSPPGGRDTGELFF. The CDR3 region has the DNA TGTGCCAGCAGCTCCCCCCCAGGGGGCCGGGACACCGGGGAGCTGTTTTTT.

V usage is TRBV6-6 and J usage is TRBJ1-1; D is uncertain. The CDR3 spans 15 residues. The V and J ends lost 5 bases and 6 bases respectively, with 19 bases between them. Germline CDR1 and CDR2: MNHNY and SVGAGI (reference sequence). DNA of the CDR3: TGTGCCAGCAGTCATAGGAGGGAGTTAAGCTCTGAAGCTTTCTTT. This sequence encodes CASSHRRELSSEAFF.

The chain recombines TRBV27 with TRBJ1-1; no reliable D call. Germline assignment: CDR1 MNHEY and CDR2 SMNVEV (reference sequence). The CDR3 runs 15 residues. The V and J ends lost 5 bases and 0 bases respectively, with 13 bases between them. Here the CDR3 reads CASSPGILVNTEAFF. In DNA form, the CDR3 reads TGTGCCAGCAGTCCCGGGATACTGGTGAACACTGAAGCTTTCTTT.

The rearrangement joins TRBV7-9 to TRBJ1-6, with D perhaps TRBD1 (6 bases). V was shortened by 1 base and J by 10 bases, with 11 bases between the two germline ends. The CDR3 totals 14 residues. Germline V CDR1 and CDR2: SEHNR, FQNEAQ (reference sequence). The CDR3 DNA reads TGTGCCAGCAGCTTAGGGACAGCCAAATCACCCCTCCACTTT. It encodes CASSLGTAKSPLHF.

J is TRBJ2-1 and V is TRBV5-1; D not resolved. The CDR3 consists of 14 residues. The ends were cut back, 0 bases at V and 7 bases at J, with 11 bases in the middle. Per germline, CDR1 SGHRS and CDR2 YFSETQ. The CDR3 DNA is TGCGCCAGCAGCTTGGAGGTCTCATGGAATGAGCAGTTCTTC. It specifies CASSLEVSWNEQFF.

This chain joins TRBV7-8 and TRBJ1-1, with 8 nucleotides matching TRBD1. This CDR3 has 13 residues. CDR1 is SGHVS and CDR2 is FQNEAQ in the germline V gene. Trimming at V came to 6 bases and at J to 2 bases, leaving 2 bases not matched to a gene. In nucleotides, the CDR3 is TGTGCCAGCAGACAGGGGGTTAACACTGAAGCTTTCTTT. This codes for CASRQGVNTEAFF.

V and J are TRBV13 and TRBJ1-3; D remains ambiguous. Germline CDR1 and CDR2: PRHDT and FYEKMQ (reference sequence). The CDR3 consists of 11 residues. V was cut by 6 bases and J by 3 bases, with 3 bases left in between. In nucleotides, the CDR3 is TGTGCCAGCAGGGGTGGAAACACCATATATTTT. Amino acids: CASRGGNTIYF.

This chain uses TRBV7-2 with TRBJ2-5, with 8 nucleotides matching TRBD2. Germline CDR1 SGHTA, CDR2 FQGNSA. J lost 4 bases, V lost 5 bases, and 12 bases had no gene match. The CDR3 consists of 16 residues. The CDR3 reads CASSPRGGDGRETQYF. The CDR3 coding sequence is TGTGCCAGCAGCCCCCGGGGGGGGGACGGAAGAGAGACCCAGTACTTC.

The chain uses TRBV2 and TRBJ2-3; the D call may be TRBD1 or TRBD2 (5 bases each). The length of the CDR3 is 16 residues. Per the germline V gene, CDR1 is SNHLY and CDR2 is FYNNEI. V was cut by 5 bases and J by 0 bases, with 15 bases left in between. The chain's CDR3 is CASSKGLRDSTDTQYF. As DNA, the CDR3 is TGTGCCAGCAGTAAGGGCCTAAGGGACAGCACAGATACGCAGTATTTT.

This sequence joins TRBV11-3 and TRBJ2-7; 7 bases match TRBD1. Germline CDR1 is SGHNT and CDR2 is YENEEA. The V and J ends lost 5 bases and 2 bases, in that order; junction bases with no gene match: 6. This CDR3 spans 14 amino acids. CDR3 residues: CASSDRQGAYEQYF. The CDR3 coding sequence is TGTGCCAGCAGCGATCGACAGGGAGCCTACGAGCAGTACTTC.

This chain links TRBV11-3 with TRBJ1-2; D is possibly TRBD1 (5 bases). The CDR3 spans 15 residues. With 2 bases removed from V and 4 bases from J, the gap between germline ends came to 14 bases. Germline V gene lookup returns CDR1 SGHNT and CDR2 YENEEA. CDR3 protein: CASSLLGENTYGYTF. DNA of the CDR3: TGTGCCAGCAGCTTATTGGGGGAGAATACCTATGGCTACACCTTC.

The rearrangement links TRBV24-1 to TRBJ2-7; D might be TRBD1 (5 bases). The CDR3 is 14 residues long. V lost 3 bases and J lost 6, with 14 bases in between. Germline lookup yields CDR1 KGHDR and CDR2 SFDVKD. Here the CDR3 DNA reads TGTGCCACCAGTGATGGTGGTAGGGGCGGCGAGCAGTACTTC. Translating gives CATSDGGRGGEQYF.

The J gene is TRBJ2-1, the V gene TRBV4-3, with TRBD2 matching 7 bases. The CDR3 is 15 residues long. Trimming removed 0 bases from V and 2 bases from J; junction bases left unmatched: 1. Per the germline V gene, CDR1 is LGHNA and CDR2 is YSLEER. Here the CDR3 reads CASSQEGRAYNEQFF. CDR3 DNA sequence: TGCGCCAGCAGCCAAGAAGGGAGGGCCTACAATGAGCAGTTCTTC.